This T cell receptor beta chain was captured in a study of cytomegalovirus exposure and HLA in healthy donors. Findings and limits, study-wide: Follow-up analysis found HLA locus-dependent TCR association rates, highest for DRB1 and lowest for HLA-C.

In this sample, this clone turned up a few times. Its cognate antigen is unknown. Germline-derived CDR1 and CDR2 are MNHEY and SVGAGI. Trimming took off 8 bases at V and 0 bases at J, with 10 bases between the two ends. The CDR3 loop spans 13 amino acids. PCR amplification relied on 60 Vbeta primers (plus 13 Jbeta primers). The assay was immunoSEQ multiplex PCR, and TCRdb's table has in-frame clones only and misses some. Of some 250,000 clones in the sample, 82% were seen once. Sequencing was done on a sample of PBMCs. This sequence was found in a woman in her forties in good health and CMV-seropositive. The V gene is TRBV6-5, the J gene TRBJ1-1; D call uncertain. The CDR3, as DNA: TGTGCCAGCGGGCCTTACATGAACACTGAAGCTTTCTTT. Translating gives CASGPYMNTEAFF.